Included here is one T cell receptor (beta chain) sequence, with context. What it binds is unknown. One junction end does not reproduce the germline sequence, and a read error may be involved. With a constant-region primer, TCR beta cDNA was made from approximately 450 ng of total RNA. Modified slightly, ARM-PCR produced TCR beta libraries over three nested multiplex PCR rounds. TRBV1-TRBV30 forward primers paired with a C-beta reverse primer drove the first two PCR rounds, roughly 9 cycles each. TCRdb re-analysed the multiplex PCR reads in MiXCR, keeping a single row per CDR3 protein. The sample lists 20,000 or so distinct CDR3 sequences, approximately 80% occurring once. The CDR3 sequence is 16 residues long. CDR1 and CDR2 (germline): LGHNA, YSLEER. The study co-extracted DNA and RNA from 20-30 mg of unsorted bulk tissue. Collection of samples drew on five separate regions of each tumor. The data are from a study of tumor-infiltrating lymphocytes in primary liver carcinoma. Overall study findings and caveats: Appearing in all five tumor regions was true of only about 8-24% of top clones.

The origin of this receptor is a woman aged 30 to 39 with primary liver carcinoma and hepatitis B virus infection. The chain links TRBV4-3 to TRBJ2-1, with D tentatively TRBD2 (5 bases). The specimen sequenced was liver tumor tissue from sampling region 2. Documented subset: tumor region T2, inferior pole. The CDR3 here is CASSEDEGISYNEQFF. The CDR3 DNA reads as TGCGCCAGCAGCGAAGATGAGGGAATCTCCTACAATGAGCAGTTCTTC.